Here is one T cell receptor (beta chain) with its context. One end of the junction is discordant with germline, which a read error may explain. Sequencing was performed with immunoSEQ multiplex PCR; in TCRdb, only in-frame clones are kept and a portion is missing. The sample gives 6,000 or so clones, 82% of which show up once; around 2.8% is in the top ten. The CDR3 spans 17 residues. Germline CDR1 and CDR2: SEHNR and FQNEAQ (reference sequence). The data belong to a study of tumor T cells in aggressive B-cell lymphoma. The chain uses TRBV7-9 and TRBJ2-3; 9 bases match TRBD2. Sample: tumor tissue. The TCR comes from an adult with diffuse large B cell lymphoma. The CDR3 bases are TGTGCTAGCAGCTGGGGTTTGGGTAGCGGGAGATCCGATACGCAGTATTTT. This gives the protein CASSWGLGSGRSDTQYF.